This T cell receptor beta chain stems from a study of cytomegalovirus exposure and HLA in healthy donors (dated 2017 in TCRdb). In terms of the full investigation: An earlier analysis of roughly 500 of the donors reported about 290 Gb of sequence data and around 110 million unique TCR beta sequences from 150 million to 200 million T cells. Among the roughly 390 genotyped donors, about 83% belonged to the genetic ancestry cluster associated with self-reported Caucasian donors. A separate validation cohort of 100 to 150 different subjects was used in addition to the approximately 700-subject first cohort. The later analysis used no new phenotypic data to find candidate immune exposures, relying instead on TCR beta sequences and their occurrence across donors. Donor age, sex, ethnicity and CMV serostatus were compiled together with the repertoire data. All discovery cohort repertoires had been generated on a single sequencing platform. Typing coverage differed by locus: A, B, C, DRB1 and DQB1 were typed in roughly 629-630 donors, DQA1 in around 500, DPA1 in some 600, and DPB1 in approximately 450. Using immunosequencing, the study profiled T cell repertoires from 666 subjects and related those repertoires to cytomegalovirus serostatus. The study combined high-throughput TCR immunosequencing, statistical association of individual TCRs with disease status, and machine learning to predict cytomegalovirus infection status. About five DR-DQ haplotypes were handled as single units for association and clustering because linkage in the cohort was strong. In an earlier analysis of several hundred of the donors, high-throughput TCR beta sequencing was used to judge whether each TCR beta V gene segment behaved as functional or pseudogenic. Among over 350 genotyped donors of the cohort, an average of around 240,000 unique TCR beta nucleotide sequences were sequenced per donor, roughly 18% of them non-productive. The study was designed to test whether signatures of past pathogen exposure could be identified by cataloging public T cell receptors. Class I and class II HLA loci were covered by the typing at four-digit resolution. A later genetic analysis used genome-wide SNP genotypes for about three fifths of the roughly 700 donors, treating that subset as a discovery cohort. A later analysis re-analyzed previously published TCR beta repertoires from about 600 donors and added high-resolution HLA genotyping to study TCR occurrence patterns. Roughly 300 gigabases of sequencing data and 75 million to 85 million unique TCR sequences made up an early release that covered several hundred HLA-typed donors. The study at large found these results: In an earlier analysis of around 600 of the donors, most TCR beta V segments appeared in productive rearrangements about 87% or about 30% of the time, broadly matching IMGT annotations. A cluster of highly shared sequence variants was judged likely to be a technical artifact of the sequencing pipeline. Strong co-occurrence of HLA alleles, especially DR and DQ, made assigning TCR associations to individual alleles difficult. In a later analysis, some 17,000 TCR beta sequences were associated with specific HLA alleles at a false discovery rate of 0.05. According to a later analysis, parvovirus B19, influenza, CMV and Epstein-Barr virus appeared linked to several top co-occurrence clusters. Presence/absence analyses assumed roughly uniform sequencing depth across donors, an assumption that may not hold. According to the authors, the approach could potentially be generalized to other disease states and immunological phenotypes. According to a later analysis, most CMV-associated TCR beta chains appeared to be HLA-restricted, and the HLA associations seemed to be driven largely by CMV exposure. Most TCR sequences were observed very rarely across donors, whereas some public TCRs were present in many individuals. Correlated functional status among segregating V segments might be attributable to linkage disequilibrium, but an unknown experimental factor could not be ruled out. In vitro tests confirmed that three of the cytomegalovirus-associated TCR beta chains recognize cytomegalovirus antigens. Because HLA typing was unavailable for some donors at each locus, only the typed subset was used in association tests. A further reported finding was that TCR beta sequences accurately predicted the HLA-A and HLA-B alleles for most subjects in the first cohort. CMV serostatus was the only immune exposure information available for the cohort. In both the original and validation cohorts, the classifier was reported to diagnose cytomegalovirus status with high specificity and sensitivity. Only TCR beta chains were sequenced in this cohort, and the absence of alpha or paired-chain data limited detectable features. Because counts were too low, some 17 rarely observed V segments, including chromosome 9 orphons, were left out of the earlier analysis of 587 of the donors. The study gave a list of 150 to 200 TCR beta chains associated with cytomegalovirus. In a later analysis, HLA-associated TCR beta chains showed more clonal expansion and lower generation probabilities than non-associated chains that were equally common. Because the 87-base-pair reads could not distinguish some IMGT-functional V segments, including TRBV6-2 and TRBV6-3, those segments were excluded. According to a later analysis, TCR association rates differed among HLA loci, with DRB1 alleles showing the most associated TCRs and HLA-C alleles showing the fewest. According to a later genetic analysis, donors in an Asian-associated ancestry cluster had fewer N-insertions in productive TCRs than the approximately 690-donor mean. In a later genetic analysis, a missense DCLRE1C variant was associated with V-gene and J-gene trimming of TCR beta chains, and the association was replicated in an independent cohort.

Library generation was performed with the immunoSEQ multiplex PCR assay. For the multiplex PCR, a mixture combining 60 forward primers for TCR Vbeta segments and 13 reverse primers for TCR Jbeta segments was used. The CDR3 region of rearranged TCR beta genes was amplified from genomic DNA by a multiplex PCR assay. The Illumina HiSeq System was used to sequence the amplified TCR beta libraries as 87-base-pair reads. In the authors' own workflow: A later analysis tallied 75 million to 95 million unique TCR beta chains across the 550 to 850 repertoires, and some 12 million of those chains were shared by two or more donors. Raw reads were error-corrected and collapsed into unique sequences with a nearest-neighbor algorithm that merged closely related sequences to remove PCR and sequencing errors. Alignment of CDR3 sequences to IMGT reference sequences was used to assign V, D and J gene segments. For a sequence to be retained, a match of at least six nucleotides to both a V gene segment and a J gene segment was required. A rearrangement counted as productive if the CDR3 had no stop codons and remained in frame with V and J, and every other rearrangement counted as non-productive. CDR3 was defined by IMGT convention, running from the second conserved V-encoded cysteine to the conserved J-encoded phenylalanine. The earlier analysis of 450 to 750 of the donors excluded any sequence lacking an unambiguous match to a single V gene segment. An earlier analysis of 587 of the donors classified V segments as functional when productive rearrangements were above 56.7% and as segregating when the standard deviation between donors was above 5%. A statistical classification framework was developed to diagnose cytomegalovirus status using the catalog of TCR beta chain sequences. A later analysis assigned V and J genes by comparing TCR nucleotide sequences with IMGT/GENE-DB human TR gene sequences. The TCRdist pipeline was used in a later analysis to assign CDR3 sequences and most-parsimonious VDJ recombination scenarios. In a later analysis, each TCR beta chain was defined by its CDR3 amino acid sequence together with its V-gene family, and reads lacking a unique V-gene family were excluded. A later analysis removed 550 to 700 highly shared, low-generation-probability nucleotide sequences to deal with suspected cross-contamination and a sequencing artifact. In a later analysis, a clonal expansion index for each public chain was calculated from normalized within-repertoire ranks of inferred template counts. Generation probabilities in a later analysis came from a VDJ recombination model fitted to out-of-frame rearrangements, and those results were checked against IGoR. In a later analysis, TCR-TCR, TCR-HLA and TCR-CMV co-occurrence was scored with hypergeometric tests, and a repertoire-size bias correction was applied to TCR pairs. To estimate false discovery rates, a later analysis permuted the HLA or CMV assignments 20 times. In a later analysis, co-occurring TCRs were grouped with DBSCAN, and TCRdist sequence similarity was added when clustering was performed within HLA-allele-positive subsets. Co-occurrence clustering excluded repertoires with fewer than 30,000 or more than 120,000 public chains, plus five with anomalous nucleotide sharing. Held by TCRdb, this immuneACCESS table contains in-frame sequences only and omits some clones. Under half of the omission traces to an unresolved V gene where checked; the cause of the rest is unknown. For V, J and clone size, that table is used; D and trimming come from the DNA. This sample gives some 100,000 clones in total; about 76% of them show up just once. Around 2.2% of the sample is in the top ten clones.

The CDR3 goes from the cysteine to the phenylalanine over 16 residues. Of all the DNA, just the CDR3 is kept, 48 bases in frame from base 1. Trimming takes 3 bases from V and 6 bases from J, and the germline ends sit 17 bases apart. The germline V gene sets CDR1 to MDHEN and CDR2 to SYDVKM. In total, about 650 healthy bone marrow donors made up the cohort. At the time of sampling, every cohort member was nominally healthy, though immune exposures that went unrecorded were likely present. The donor was CMV seronegative and belonged to the group of more than 300 seronegative cohort members. Each donor provided a peripheral blood sample, and peripheral blood mononuclear cells were used for TCR beta sequencing. The Qiagen DNeasy Blood Extraction Kit was used to extract genomic DNA from the blood cell samples. This clone is a singleton in its sample. Its antigen specificity is not known. Base qualities are not recorded, but no much larger clone differs from it by a single base.

The chain is assembled from TRBV28 and TRBJ2-2; TRBD2 is possibly the D segment (5 matching bases). This TCR was sampled from a woman aged 25 to 39 in good health and CMV-seronegative. The sample taken for sequencing was PBMCs. The encoded CDR3 is CASSLPLTGLPGELFF. The DNA sequence is TGTGCCAGCAGTTTGCCACTTACGGGATTACCCGGGGAGCTGTTTTTT.